This TCR beta chain is drawn from a study of shared clonotypes between healthy human individuals. CDR1 is SEHNR and CDR2 is FQNEAQ in the germline V gene (reference sequence). This CDR3 region has 16 residues. Trimming at V came to 4 bases and at J to 9 bases, leaving 10 bases not matched to a gene. Remarks on this clone: The antigen is unknown.

Replicate PCRs run on unsorted PBMC used 300 to 350 ng DNA, which was some 30,000 T cell genomes. As handled by the study authors: Filtering differed, since immunoSEQ gave only junction sequences and no quality scores. Clones were sequenced by immunoSEQ multiplex PCR, and TCRdb holds only the in-frame ones, with some missing. Clone size and the V and J calls come from that table; the DNA yielded D and trimming. The sample consists of 400,000 to 500,000 clones, about three quarters of them appearing once. Study-level findings and limits: The small donor group covered limited genetic and exposure diversity. The authors sampled blood alone, and tissue repertoires likely differ.

The receptor's source is a woman aged 40 to 50 in good health. Some clones in this sample may be carry-over from other donors' samples. The chain employs TRBV7-9 and TRBJ2-1, with 12 bases fitting TRBD1. The specimen sequenced was PBMCs. CDR3 sequence reads: CASSSRTGTGGGEQFF. As DNA, the CDR3 is TGTGCCAGCAGCTCAAGGACCGGGACAGGGGGCGGTGAGCAGTTCTTC.